This TCR beta chain originates from a study of blood T cell repertoires in COVID-19. Study information: Donors in the United States, Italy and Spain gave samples during acute or convalescent COVID-19. The cDNA or gDNA used as material had been derived from T cells, B-cell-depleted T cells, or PBMCs.

Original methodology: From reference gene primer amplification, estimates of nucleated cell counts were derived. Assay used: immunoSEQ multiplex PCR; TCRdb lists only in-frame clones, some missing. V, J and clone size derive from that table, while D and trimming were established from the DNA sequence. The table shows approximately 250,000 clones, with more than 75% occurring only once. This CDR3 is 16 amino acids long. Germline V gene data show CDR1 as GTSNPN and CDR2 as SVGIG (reference sequence). V was trimmed by 7 bases and J by 0 bases, leaving 18 bases between them. The sequenced material came from PBMCs or T cells enriched from blood (not recorded which). The chain carries TRBV30 and TRBJ1-4; D might be TRBD1 (6 bases). The receptor was derived from an older woman in a cohort exposed to, infected with or recovered from COVID-19 (not recorded which). The CDR3 loop is CAFQQGKSSTNEKLFF. CDR3 bases: TGTGCCTTTCAACAGGGCAAGAGTTCAACTAATGAAAAACTGTTTTTT.